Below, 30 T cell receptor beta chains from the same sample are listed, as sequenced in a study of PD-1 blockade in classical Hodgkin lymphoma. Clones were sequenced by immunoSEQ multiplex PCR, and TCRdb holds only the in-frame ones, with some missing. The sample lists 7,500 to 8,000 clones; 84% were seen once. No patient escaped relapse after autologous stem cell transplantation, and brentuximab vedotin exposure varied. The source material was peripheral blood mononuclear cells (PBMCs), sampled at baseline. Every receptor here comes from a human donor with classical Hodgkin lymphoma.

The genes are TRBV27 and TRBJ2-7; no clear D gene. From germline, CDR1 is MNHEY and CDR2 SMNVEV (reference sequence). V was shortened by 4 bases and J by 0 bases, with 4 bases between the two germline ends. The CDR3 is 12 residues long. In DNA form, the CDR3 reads TGTGCCAGCAGTTGGAACTCCTACGAGCAGTACTTC. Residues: CASSWNSYEQYF.

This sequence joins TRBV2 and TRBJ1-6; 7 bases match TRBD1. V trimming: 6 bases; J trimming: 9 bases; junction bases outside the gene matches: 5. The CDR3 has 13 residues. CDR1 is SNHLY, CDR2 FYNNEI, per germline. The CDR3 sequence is CASRGTVGSPLHF. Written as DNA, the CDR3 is TGTGCCAGCAGGGGGACAGTTGGTTCACCCCTCCACTTT.

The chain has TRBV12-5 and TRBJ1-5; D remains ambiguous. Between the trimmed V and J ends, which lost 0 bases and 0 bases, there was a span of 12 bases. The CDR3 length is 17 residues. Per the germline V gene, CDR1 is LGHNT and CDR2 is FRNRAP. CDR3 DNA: TGTGCTAGTGGTTTGGTACCAGGCCCATATAGCAATCAGCCCCAGCATTTT. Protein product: CASGLVPGPYSNQPQHF.

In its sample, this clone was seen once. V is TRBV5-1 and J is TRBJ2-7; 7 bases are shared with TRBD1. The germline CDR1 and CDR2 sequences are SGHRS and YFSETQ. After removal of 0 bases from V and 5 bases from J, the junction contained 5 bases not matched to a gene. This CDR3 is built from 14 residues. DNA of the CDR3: TGCGCCAGCAGCTTGGTAGGGGGCGGCGACGAGCAGTACTTC. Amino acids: CASSLVGGGDEQYF. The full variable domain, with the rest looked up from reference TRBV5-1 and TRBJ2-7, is KAGVTQTPRYLIKTRGQQVTLSCSPISGHRSVSWYQQTPGQGLQFLFEYFSETQRNKGNFPGRFSGRQFSNSRSEMNVSTLELGDSALYLCASSLVGGGDEQYFGPGTRLTVT.

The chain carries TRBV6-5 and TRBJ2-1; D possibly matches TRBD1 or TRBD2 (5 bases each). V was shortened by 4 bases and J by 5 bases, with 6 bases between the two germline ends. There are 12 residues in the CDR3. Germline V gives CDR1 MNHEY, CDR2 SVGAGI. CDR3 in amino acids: CASSLGHNEQFF. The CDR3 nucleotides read TGTGCCAGCAGTTTGGGACACAATGAGCAGTTCTTC.

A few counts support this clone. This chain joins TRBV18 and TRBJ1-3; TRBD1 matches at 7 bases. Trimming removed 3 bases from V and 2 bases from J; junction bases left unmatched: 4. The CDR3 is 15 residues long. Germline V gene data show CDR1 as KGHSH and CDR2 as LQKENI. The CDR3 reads CASSPAGTAGNTIYF. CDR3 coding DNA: TGTGCCAGCTCACCCGCCGGGACAGCTGGAAACACCATATATTTT.

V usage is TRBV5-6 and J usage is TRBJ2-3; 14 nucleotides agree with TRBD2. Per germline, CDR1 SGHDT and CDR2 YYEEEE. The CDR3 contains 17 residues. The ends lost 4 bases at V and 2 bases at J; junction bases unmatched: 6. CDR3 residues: CASSVGLAGAATDTQYF. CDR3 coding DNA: TGTGCCAGCAGCGTGGGACTAGCGGGGGCGGCCACAGATACGCAGTATTTT.

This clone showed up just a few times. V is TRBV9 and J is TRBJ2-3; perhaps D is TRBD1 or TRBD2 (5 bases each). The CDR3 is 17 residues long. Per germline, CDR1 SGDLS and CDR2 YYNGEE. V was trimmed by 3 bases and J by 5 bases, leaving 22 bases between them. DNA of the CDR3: TGTGCCAGCAGCGCCTCCCTTTTAGCGTTTCAGGGAGATACGCAGTATTTT. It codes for CASSASLLAFQGDTQYF. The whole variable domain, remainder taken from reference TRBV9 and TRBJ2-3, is DSGVTQTPKHLITATGQRVTLRCSPRSGDLSVYWYQQSLDQGLQFLIQYYNGEERAKGNILERFSAQQFPDLHSELNLSSLELGDSALYFCASSASLLAFQGDTQYFGPGTRLTVL.

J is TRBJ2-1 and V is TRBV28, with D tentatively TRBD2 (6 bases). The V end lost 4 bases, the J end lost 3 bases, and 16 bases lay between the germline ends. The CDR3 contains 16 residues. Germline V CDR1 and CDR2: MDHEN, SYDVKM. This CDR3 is CASSSSGTGGYNEQFF. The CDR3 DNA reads TGTGCCAGCAGTTCTTCCGGGACTGGGGGCTACAATGAGCAGTTCTTC.

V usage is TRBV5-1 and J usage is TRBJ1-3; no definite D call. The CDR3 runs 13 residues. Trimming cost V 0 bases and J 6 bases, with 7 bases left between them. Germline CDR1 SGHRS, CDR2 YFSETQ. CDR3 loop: CASSLDRLNTIYF. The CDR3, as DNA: TGCGCCAGCAGCTTGGACCGGCTAAACACCATATATTTT.

CDR3 region: CASSLGRGYTF. CDR3 DNA: TGTGCCAGCTCTCTGGGCCGCGGCTACACCTTC. The chain recombines TRBV19 with TRBJ1-2; D unclear. The CDR3 loop spans 11 amino acids. Trimming shortened V by 9 bases and J by 8 bases, and 13 bases separated the two germline ends. Germline CDR1 LNHDA, CDR2 SQIVND (reference sequence).

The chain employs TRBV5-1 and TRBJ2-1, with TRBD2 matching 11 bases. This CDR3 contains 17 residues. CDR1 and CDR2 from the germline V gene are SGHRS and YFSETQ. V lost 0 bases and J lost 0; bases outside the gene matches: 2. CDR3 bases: TGCGCCAGCAGCTTGGGACTAGCGGGGAGCTCCTACAATGAGCAGTTCTTC. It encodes CASSLGLAGSSYNEQFF.

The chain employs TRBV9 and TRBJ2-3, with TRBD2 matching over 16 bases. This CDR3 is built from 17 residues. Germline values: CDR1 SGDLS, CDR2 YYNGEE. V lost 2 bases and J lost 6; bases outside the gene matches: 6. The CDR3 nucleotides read TGTGCCAGCAGCGTGGGACTAGCGGGAGGGCCTTCCGATACGCAGTATTTT. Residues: CASSVGLAGGPSDTQYF. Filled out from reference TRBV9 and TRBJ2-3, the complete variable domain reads DSGVTQTPKHLITATGQRVTLRCSPRSGDLSVYWYQQSLDQGLQFLIQYYNGEERAKGNILERFSAQQFPDLHSELNLSSLELGDSALYFCASSVGLAGGPSDTQYFGPGTRLTVL.

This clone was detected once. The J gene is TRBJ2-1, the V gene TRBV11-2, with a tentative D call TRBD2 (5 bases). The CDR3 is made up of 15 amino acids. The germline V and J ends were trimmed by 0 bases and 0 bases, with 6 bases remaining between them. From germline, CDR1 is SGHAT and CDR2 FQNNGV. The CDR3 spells CASSLDGISYNEQFF. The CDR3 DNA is TGTGCCAGCAGCTTAGACGGGATCTCCTACAATGAGCAGTTCTTC.

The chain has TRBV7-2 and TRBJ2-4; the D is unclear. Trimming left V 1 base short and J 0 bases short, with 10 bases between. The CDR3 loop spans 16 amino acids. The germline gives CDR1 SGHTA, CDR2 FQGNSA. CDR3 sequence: CASSLGQVLAKNIQYF. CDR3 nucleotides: TGTGCCAGCAGCTTAGGACAAGTCTTAGCCAAAAACATTCAGTACTTC.

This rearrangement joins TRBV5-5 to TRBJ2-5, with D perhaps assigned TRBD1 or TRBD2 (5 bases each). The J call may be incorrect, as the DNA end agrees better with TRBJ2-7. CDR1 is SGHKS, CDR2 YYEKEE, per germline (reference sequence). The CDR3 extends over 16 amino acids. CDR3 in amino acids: CASSLRGTGPSYEQYF. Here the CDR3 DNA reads TGTGCCAGCAGCTTGAGGGGAACGGGACCCTCCTACGAGCAGTACTTC.

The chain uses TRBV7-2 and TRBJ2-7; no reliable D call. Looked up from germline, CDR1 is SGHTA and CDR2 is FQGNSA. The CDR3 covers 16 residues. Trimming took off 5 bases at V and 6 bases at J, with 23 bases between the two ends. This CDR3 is CASSLNLGYWLGEQYF. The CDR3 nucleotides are TGTGCCAGCAGCCTCAACTTAGGATACTGGCTGGGCGAGCAGTACTTC.

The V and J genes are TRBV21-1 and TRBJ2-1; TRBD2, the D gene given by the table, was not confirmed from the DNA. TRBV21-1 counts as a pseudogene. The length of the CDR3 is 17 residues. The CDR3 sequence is CASSKEAAGGRSNEQFF. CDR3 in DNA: TGTGCCAGCAGCAAAGAAGCGGCGGGAGGACGCTCCAATGAGCAGTTCTTC.

DNA for the CDR3: TGTGCCACCCTACCGGGACTAGACCAAAATGAGCAGTTCTTC. This sequence encodes CATLPGLDQNEQFF. This rearrangement joins TRBV7-9 to TRBJ2-1; 8 bases fit TRBD2. With V trimmed by 10 bases and J by 7 bases, 12 bases remained unmatched. This CDR3 region has 14 residues. The germline CDR1 and CDR2 sequences are SEHNR and FQNEAQ (reference sequence).

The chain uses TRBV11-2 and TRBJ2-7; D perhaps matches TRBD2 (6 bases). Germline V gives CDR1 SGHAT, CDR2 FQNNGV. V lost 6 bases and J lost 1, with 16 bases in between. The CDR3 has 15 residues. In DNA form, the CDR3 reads TGTGCCAGCAGTCTAGTCTTCGGGACTTCCTACGAGCAGTACTTC. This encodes CASSLVFGTSYEQYF.

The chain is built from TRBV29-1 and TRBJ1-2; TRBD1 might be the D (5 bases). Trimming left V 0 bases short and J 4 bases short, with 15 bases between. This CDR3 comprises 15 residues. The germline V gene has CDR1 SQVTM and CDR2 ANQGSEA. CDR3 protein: CSVEDWGSPSYGYTF. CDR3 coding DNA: TGCAGCGTTGAAGATTGGGGGTCCCCTAGCTATGGCTACACCTTC. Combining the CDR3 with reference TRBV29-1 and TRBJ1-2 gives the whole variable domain SAVISQKPSRDICQRGTSLTIQCQVDSQVTMMFWYRQQPGQSLTLIATANQGSEATYESGFVIDKFPISRPNLTFSTLTVSNMSPEDSSIYLCSVEDWGSPSYGYTFGSGTRLTVV.

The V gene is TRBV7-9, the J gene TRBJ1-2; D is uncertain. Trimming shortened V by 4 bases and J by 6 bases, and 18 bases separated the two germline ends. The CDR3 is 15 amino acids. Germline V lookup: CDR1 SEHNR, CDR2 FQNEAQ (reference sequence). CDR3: CASSSQSEANHGYTF. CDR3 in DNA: TGTGCCAGCAGCTCTCAATCGGAGGCCAACCATGGCTACACCTTC.

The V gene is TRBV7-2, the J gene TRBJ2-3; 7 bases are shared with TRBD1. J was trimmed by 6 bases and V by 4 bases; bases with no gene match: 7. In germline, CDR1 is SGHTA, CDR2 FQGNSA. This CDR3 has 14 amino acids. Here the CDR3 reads CASSSGQQFDTQYF. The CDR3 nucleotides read TGTGCCAGCAGCTCGGGACAGCAGTTCGATACGCAGTATTTT.

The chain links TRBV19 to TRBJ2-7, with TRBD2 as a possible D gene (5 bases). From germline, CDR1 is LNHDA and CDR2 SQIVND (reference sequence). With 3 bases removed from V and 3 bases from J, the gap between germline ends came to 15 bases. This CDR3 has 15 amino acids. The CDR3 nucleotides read TGTGCCAGTAGTATTCGGGGAAACCTCGTCTACGAGCAGTACTTC. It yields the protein CASSIRGNLVYEQYF.

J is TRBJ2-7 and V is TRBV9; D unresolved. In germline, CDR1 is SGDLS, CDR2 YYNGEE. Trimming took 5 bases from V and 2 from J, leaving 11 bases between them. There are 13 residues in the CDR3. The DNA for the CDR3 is TGTGCCAGCAGTCCTGGCGGAACCTACGAGCAGTACTTC. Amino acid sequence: CASSPGGTYEQYF.

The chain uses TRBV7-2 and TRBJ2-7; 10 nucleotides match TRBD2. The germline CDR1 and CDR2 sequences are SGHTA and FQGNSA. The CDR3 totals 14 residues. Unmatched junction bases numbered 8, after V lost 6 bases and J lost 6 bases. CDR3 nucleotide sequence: TGTGCCAGCAGGACAGCGGGAGGGGGCCTCGAGCAGTACTTC. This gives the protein CASRTAGGGLEQYF.

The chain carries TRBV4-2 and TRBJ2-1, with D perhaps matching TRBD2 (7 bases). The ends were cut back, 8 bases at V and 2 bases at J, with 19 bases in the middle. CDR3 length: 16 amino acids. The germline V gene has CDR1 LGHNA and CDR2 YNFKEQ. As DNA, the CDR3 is TGTGCCAGCGCCCGTAAGGGGGGGAGTACCTACAATGAGCAGTTCTTC. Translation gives CASARKGGSTYNEQFF.

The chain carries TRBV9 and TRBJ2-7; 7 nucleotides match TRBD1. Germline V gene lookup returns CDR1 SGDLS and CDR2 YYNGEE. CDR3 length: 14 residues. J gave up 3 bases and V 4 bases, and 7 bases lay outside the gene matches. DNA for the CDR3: TGTGCCAGCAGCCGACGACAGGGTAGCTACGAGCAGTACTTC. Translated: CASSRRQGSYEQYF.

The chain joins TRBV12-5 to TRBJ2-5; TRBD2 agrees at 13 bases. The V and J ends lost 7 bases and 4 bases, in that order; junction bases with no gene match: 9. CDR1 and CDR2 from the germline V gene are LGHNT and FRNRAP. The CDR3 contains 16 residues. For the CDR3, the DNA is TGTGCTAGTGCCTCGGAGGGACTAGCGGGATTAGAGACCCAGTACTTC. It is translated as CASASEGLAGLETQYF.

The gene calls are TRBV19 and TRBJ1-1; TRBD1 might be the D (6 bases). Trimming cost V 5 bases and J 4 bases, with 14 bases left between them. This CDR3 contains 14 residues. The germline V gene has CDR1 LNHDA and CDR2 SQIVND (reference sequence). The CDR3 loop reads CASSEKRGATEAFF. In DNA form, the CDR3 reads TGTGCCAGTAGTGAGAAAAGGGGGGCCACTGAAGCTTTCTTT.